This TCR beta chain was captured by sequencing in a study of CD8 T cells in ankylosing spondylitis. CDR3 size: 15 residues. Germline CDR1 SGHRS, CDR2 YFSETQ. V gave up 5 bases and J gave up 5 bases; unmatched junction bases: 10. Quantitative barcoded 5'-RACE was used to prepare TCR beta libraries. TCRdb re-called the 5' RACE reads with MiXCR, one entry per CDR3 protein. The sample includes more than 300,000 distinct CDR3 sequences, less than 10% seen only once; the top ten take just over 14%. Study observations and caveats: Blood of patients with ankylosing spondylitis appeared to be characterized by a TCR beta motif of several highly homologous variants. Matched synovial fluid from ankylosing spondylitis patients was reported to be enriched for disease-linked clones.

This clonotype was recorded a few times. Its cognate antigen is unknown. J is TRBJ2-3 and V is TRBV5-1, with 8 bases lining up with TRBD2. Material for sequencing was blood, either unsorted or a sorted T cell fraction (not recorded which). The sequence was collected from a male donor with ankylosing spondylitis. CDR3 DNA: TGCGCCAGCAGGAAAGCGGGAGCCCCACAAGATACGCAGTATTTT. Residues: CASRKAGAPQDTQYF.